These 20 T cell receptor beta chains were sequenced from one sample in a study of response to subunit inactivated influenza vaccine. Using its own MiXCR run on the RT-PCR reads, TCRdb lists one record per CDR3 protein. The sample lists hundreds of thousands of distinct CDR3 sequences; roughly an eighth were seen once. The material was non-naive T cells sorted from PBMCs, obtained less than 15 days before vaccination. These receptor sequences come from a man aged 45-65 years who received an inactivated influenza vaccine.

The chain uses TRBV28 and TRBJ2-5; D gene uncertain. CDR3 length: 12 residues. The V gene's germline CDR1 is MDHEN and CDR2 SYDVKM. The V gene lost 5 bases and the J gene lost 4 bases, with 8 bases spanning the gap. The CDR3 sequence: CASSGVAETQYF. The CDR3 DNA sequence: TGTGCCAGCAGTGGAGTGGCAGAGACCCAGTACTTC. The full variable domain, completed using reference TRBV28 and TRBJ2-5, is DVKVTQSSRYLVKRTGEKVFLECVQDMDHENMFWYRQDPGLGLRLIYFSYDVKMKEKGDIPEGYSVSREKKERFSLILESASTNQTSMYLCASSGVAETQYFGPGTRLLVL.

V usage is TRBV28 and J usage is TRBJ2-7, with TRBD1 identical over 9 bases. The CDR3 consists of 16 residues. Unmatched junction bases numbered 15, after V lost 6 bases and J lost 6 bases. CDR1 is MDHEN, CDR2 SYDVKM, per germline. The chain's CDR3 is CASSPRTGALFSEQYF. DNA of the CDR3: TGTGCCAGCAGCCCCAGGACAGGGGCACTTTTCTCCGAGCAGTACTTC.

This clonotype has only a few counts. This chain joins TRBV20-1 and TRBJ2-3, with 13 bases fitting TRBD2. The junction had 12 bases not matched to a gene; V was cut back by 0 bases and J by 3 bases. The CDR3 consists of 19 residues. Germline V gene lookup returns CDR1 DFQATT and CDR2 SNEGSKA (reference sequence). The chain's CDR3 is CSARDLLLAGGPGTDTQYF. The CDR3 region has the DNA TGCAGTGCTAGAGATCTCTTACTAGCGGGAGGGCCCGGAACAGATACGCAGTATTTT.

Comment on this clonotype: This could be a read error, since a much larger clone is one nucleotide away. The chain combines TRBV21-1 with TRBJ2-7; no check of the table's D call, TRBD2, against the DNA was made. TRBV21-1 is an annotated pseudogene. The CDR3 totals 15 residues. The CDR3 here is CTSSKVSGSSYEQYF. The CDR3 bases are TGTACCAGCAGCAAAGTTAGCGGGAGCTCCTACGAGCAGTACTTC.

The CDR3 spells CATNRNYRENTEAFF. CDR3 sequence (DNA): TGTGCCACCAATCGAAATTACAGGGAAAACACTGAAGCTTTCTTT. The chain employs TRBV6-1 and TRBJ1-1; D might be TRBD1 (6 bases). Germline values: CDR1 MNHNS, CDR2 SASEGT. Trimming cost V 10 bases and J 2 bases, with 20 bases left between them. This CDR3 spans 15 amino acids.

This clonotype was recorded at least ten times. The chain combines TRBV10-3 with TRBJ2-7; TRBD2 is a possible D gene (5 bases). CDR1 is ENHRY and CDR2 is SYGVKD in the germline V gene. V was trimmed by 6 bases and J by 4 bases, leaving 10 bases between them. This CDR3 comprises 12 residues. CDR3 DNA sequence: TGTGCCATCAGCGCCGCGGGTTACGAGCAGTACTTC. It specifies CAISAAGYEQYF.

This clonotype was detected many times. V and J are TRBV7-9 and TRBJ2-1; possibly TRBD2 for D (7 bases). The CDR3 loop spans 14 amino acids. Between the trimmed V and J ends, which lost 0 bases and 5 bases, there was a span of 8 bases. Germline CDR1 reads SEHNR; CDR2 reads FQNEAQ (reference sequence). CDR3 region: CASSLAGGHNEQFF. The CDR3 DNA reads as TGTGCCAGCAGCTTAGCGGGGGGGCACAATGAGCAGTTCTTC.

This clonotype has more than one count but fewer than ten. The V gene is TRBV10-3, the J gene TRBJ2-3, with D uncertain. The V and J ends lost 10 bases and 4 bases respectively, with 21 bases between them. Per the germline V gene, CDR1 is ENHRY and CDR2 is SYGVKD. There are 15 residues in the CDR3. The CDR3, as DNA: TGTGCCACTAGGGATTGGTCAACACTCCCAGATACGCAGTATTTT. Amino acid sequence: CATRDWSTLPDTQYF.

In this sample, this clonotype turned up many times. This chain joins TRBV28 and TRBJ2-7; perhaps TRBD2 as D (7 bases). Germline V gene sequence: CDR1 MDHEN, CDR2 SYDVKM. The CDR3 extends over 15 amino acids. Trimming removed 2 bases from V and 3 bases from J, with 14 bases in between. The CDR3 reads CASSLGGAYFYEQYF. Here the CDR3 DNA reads TGTGCCAGCAGTTTAGGGGGGGCATATTTCTACGAGCAGTACTTC.

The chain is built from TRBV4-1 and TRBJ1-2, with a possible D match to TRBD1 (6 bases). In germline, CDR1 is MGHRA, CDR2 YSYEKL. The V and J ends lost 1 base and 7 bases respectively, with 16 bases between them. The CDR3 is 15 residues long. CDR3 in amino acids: CASSQAVRGARGYTF. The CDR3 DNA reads TGCGCCAGCAGCCAAGCCGTCCGGGGGGCGCGTGGCTACACCTTC.

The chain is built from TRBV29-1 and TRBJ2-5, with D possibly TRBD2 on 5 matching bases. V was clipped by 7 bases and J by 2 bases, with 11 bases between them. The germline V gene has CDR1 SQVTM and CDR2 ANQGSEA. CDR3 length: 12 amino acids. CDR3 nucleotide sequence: TGCAGCGCCTCAGCGGCACAAGAGACCCAGTACTTC. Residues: CSASAAQETQYF.

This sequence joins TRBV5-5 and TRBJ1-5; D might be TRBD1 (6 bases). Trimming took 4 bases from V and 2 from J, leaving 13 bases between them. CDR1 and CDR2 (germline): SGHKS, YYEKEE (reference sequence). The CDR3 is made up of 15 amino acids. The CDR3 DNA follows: TGTGCCAGCAGCAATACAGGGAGGGGCAATCAGCCCCAGCATTTT. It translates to CASSNTGRGNQPQHF.

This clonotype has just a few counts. The CDR3 sequence is CASSLYVAGGYSNEQFF. CDR3 bases: TGTGCCAGCAGCTTATACGTAGCGGGGGGGTACTCCAATGAGCAGTTCTTC. This chain connects TRBV7-6 to TRBJ2-1, with 11 bases that match TRBD2. CDR3 length: 17 residues. The germline gives CDR1 SGHVS, CDR2 FNYEAQ. V lost 2 bases to trimming and J lost 6 bases; unmatched junction nucleotides: 9.

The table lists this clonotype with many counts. The CDR3 is CATRDTNTGELFF. The CDR3 coding sequence is TGTGCCACAAGGGACACCAACACCGGGGAGCTGTTTTTT. The genes are TRBV27 and TRBJ2-2; D may be TRBD1 (6 bases). The V end was cut by 10 bases, the J end by 2 bases, with 11 bases between. CDR1 is MNHEY, CDR2 SMNVEV, per germline (reference sequence). CDR3 length equals 13 residues.

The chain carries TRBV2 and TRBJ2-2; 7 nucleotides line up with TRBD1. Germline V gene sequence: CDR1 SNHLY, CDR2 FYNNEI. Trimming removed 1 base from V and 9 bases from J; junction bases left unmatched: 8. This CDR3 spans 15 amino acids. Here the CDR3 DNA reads TGTGCCAGCAGTGAAGAGGGGGCTATCAAAAGGGAGCTGTTTTTT. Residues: CASSEEGAIKRELFF.

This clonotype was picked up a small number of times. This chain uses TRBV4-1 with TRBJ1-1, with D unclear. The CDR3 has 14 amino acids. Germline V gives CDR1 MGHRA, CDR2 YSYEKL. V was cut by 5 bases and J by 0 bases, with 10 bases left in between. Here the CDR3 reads CASSGRTVNTEAFF. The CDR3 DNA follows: TGCGCCAGCAGCGGTCGGACGGTGAACACTGAAGCTTTCTTT.

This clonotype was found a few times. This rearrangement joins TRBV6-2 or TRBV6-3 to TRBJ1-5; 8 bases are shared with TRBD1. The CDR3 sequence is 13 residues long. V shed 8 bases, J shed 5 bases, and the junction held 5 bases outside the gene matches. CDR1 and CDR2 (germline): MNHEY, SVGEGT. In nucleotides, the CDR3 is TGTGCCAGCGACAGGGGTCGGGATCAGCCCCAGCATTTT. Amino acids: CASDRGRDQPQHF.

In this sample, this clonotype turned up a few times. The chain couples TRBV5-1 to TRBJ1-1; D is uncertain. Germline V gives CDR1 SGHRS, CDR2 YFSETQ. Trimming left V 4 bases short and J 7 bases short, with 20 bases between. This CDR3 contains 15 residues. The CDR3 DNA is TGCGCCAGCAGCACGGGGAGCAGCGGGTCCGGTGAAGCTTTCTTT. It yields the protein CASSTGSSGSGEAFF.

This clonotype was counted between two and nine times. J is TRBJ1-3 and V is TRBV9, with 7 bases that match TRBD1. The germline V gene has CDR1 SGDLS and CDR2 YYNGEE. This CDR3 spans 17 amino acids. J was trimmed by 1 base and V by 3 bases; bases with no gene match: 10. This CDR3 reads CASSAYTTTGSGNTIYF. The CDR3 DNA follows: TGTGCCAGCAGCGCCTACACAACGACAGGGTCTGGAAACACCATATATTTT.

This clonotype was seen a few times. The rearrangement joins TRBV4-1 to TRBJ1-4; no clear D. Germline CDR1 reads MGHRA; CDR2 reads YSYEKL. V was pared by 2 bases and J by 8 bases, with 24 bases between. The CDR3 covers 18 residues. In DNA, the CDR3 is TGCGCCAGCAGCCAAACCCCATTTTATGGGCCGAAACAGGAAAAACTGTTTTTT. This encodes CASSQTPFYGPKQEKLFF.